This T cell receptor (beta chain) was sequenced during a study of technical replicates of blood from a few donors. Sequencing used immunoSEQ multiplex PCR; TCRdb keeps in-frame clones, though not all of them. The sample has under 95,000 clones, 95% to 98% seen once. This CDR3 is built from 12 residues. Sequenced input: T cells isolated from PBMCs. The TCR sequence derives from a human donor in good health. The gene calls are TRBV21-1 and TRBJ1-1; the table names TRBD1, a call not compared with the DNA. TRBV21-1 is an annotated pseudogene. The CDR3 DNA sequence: TGTGCCAGCAGCAAAGAGGCAGGTGAAGCTTTCTTT. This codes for CASSKEAGEAFF.